This record looks at one TCR beta chain sequence and its context. Its target is not known. Profiling relied on immunoSEQ multiplex PCR, and the TCRdb table lists in-frame clones only, not all of them. The sample holds approximately 12,000 clones, less than 90% seen once. The ends were cut back, 0 bases at V and 6 bases at J, with 13 bases in the middle. The germline gives CDR1 SGDLS, CDR2 YYNGEE. The CDR3 extends over 15 amino acids. The sample is drawn from a study of somatic mutations in cytotoxic T cells in rheumatoid arthritis. Study information: Flow cytometric sorting isolated some V beta antibody-stained T-cell populations at nearly 100% purity, and among them were V beta1+ cells that underwent TCRB sequencing.

Study-wide points: What antigens the expanded CD8+ clones targeted remained unknown. Only rheumatoid arthritis patients, not healthy controls, showed CD8+ clonality increasing with age. It was found that CD8+ T-cell clonality in rheumatoid arthritis patients did not differ significantly from that in age-matched healthy controls.

Sequenced: CD8+ T cells sorted from blood. The receptor's source is a woman aged 55-70 years in good health. This chain links TRBV9 with TRBJ2-1, with D perhaps matching TRBD2 (6 bases). The CDR3 loop reads CASSVGGVVGNEQFF. DNA for the CDR3: TGTGCCAGCAGCGTAGGGGGGGTTGTGGGCAATGAGCAGTTCTTC.